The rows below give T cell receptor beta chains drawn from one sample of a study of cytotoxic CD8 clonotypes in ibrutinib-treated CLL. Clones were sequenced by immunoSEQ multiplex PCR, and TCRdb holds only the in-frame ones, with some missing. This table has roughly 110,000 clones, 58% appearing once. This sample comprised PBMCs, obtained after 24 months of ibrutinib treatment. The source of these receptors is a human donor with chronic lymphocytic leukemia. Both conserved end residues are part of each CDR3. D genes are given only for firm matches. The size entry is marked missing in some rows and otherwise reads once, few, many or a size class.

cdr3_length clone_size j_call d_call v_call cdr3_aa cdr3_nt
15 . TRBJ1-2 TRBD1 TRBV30 CAWTAKGDREPGYTF TGTGCCTGGACCGCAAAGGGGGACAGGGAACCTGGCTACACCTTC
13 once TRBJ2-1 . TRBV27 CASSPQGYNEQFF TGTGCCAGCTCCCCTCAGGGGTACAATGAGCAGTTCTTC
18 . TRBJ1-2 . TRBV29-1 CSVGETGGSSLANYGYTF TGCAGCGTGGGAGAGACAGGAGGGTCGAGCTTAGCTAACTATGGCTACACCTTC
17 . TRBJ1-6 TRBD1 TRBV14 CASSQLPATGGNSPLHF TGTGCCAGCAGCCAATTGCCCGCGACAGGGGGGAATTCACCCCTCCACTTT
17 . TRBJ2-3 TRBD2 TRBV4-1 CASSQRASGASTDTQYF TGCGCCAGCAGCCAACGGGCTAGCGGGGCTAGCACAGATACGCAGTATTTT
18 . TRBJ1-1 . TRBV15 CATKFSIYDSEMNTEAFF TGTGCCACCAAGTTTTCGATTTATGACAGTGAAATGAACACTGAAGCTTTCTTT
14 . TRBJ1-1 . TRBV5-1 CASSLESLQGEAFF TGCGCCAGCAGCTTGGAATCCTTACAGGGCGAAGCTTTCTTT
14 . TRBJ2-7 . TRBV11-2 CASSSGLTSYEQYF TGTGCCAGCAGCTCGGGACTTACTTCCTACGAGCAGTACTTC
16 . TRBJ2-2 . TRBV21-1 CASTSWFLLGPGELFF TGTGCCAGCACCTCCTGGTTTTTACTAGGACCCGGGGAGCTGTTTTTT
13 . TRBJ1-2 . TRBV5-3 CARSFVVGYGYTF TGTGCCAGAAGCTTCGTGGTAGGGTATGGCTACACCTTC
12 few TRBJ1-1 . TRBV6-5 CASSSRENEAFF TGTGCCAGCAGTTCACGGGAGAATGAAGCTTTCTTT
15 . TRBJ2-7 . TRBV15 CATSRDPNPYYEQYF TGTGCCACCAGCAGAGACCCCAACCCGTACTACGAGCAGTACTTC
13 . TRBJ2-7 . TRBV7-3 CASSEVPGYEQYF TGTGCCAGCAGCGAAGTACCGGGGTACGAGCAGTACTTC
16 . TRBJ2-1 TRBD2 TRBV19 CASSQRTSGGPNEQFF TGTGCCAGTAGTCAACGGACTAGCGGGGGGCCCAATGAGCAGTTCTTC
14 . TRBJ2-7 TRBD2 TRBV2 CASSSSGGAHEQYF TGTGCCAGCAGCTCTAGCGGGGGGGCACACGAGCAGTACTTC
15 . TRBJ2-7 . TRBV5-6 CASTRGGKVSYEQYF TGTGCCAGCACCCGCGGAGGGAAGGTCTCCTACGAGCAGTACTTC
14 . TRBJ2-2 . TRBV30 CAWSTIRNTGELFF TGTGCCTGGAGTACGATAAGGAACACCGGGGAGCTGTTTTTT
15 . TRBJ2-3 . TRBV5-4 CASSFAGAGTDTQYF TGTGCCAGCAGCTTTGCGGGCGCTGGCACAGATACGCAGTATTTT
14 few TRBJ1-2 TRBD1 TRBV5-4 CASRTTGTGRSYTF TGTGCCAGCCGCACAACCGGGACAGGGAGAAGCTACACCTTC
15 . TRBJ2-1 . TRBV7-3 CASSPQTASYNEQFF TGTGCCAGCAGCCCCCAGACAGCTTCCTACAATGAGCAGTTCTTC
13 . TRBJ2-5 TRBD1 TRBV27 CASSPPTGETQYF TGTGCCAGCAGTCCCCCGACAGGGGAGACCCAGTACTTC
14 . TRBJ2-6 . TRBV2 CASQGGTGANVLTF TGTGCCAGCCAAGGGGGAACTGGGGCCAACGTCCTGACTTTC
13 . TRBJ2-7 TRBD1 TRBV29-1 CSVVPGGLDEQYF TGCAGCGTTGTTCCAGGGGGCTTGGACGAGCAGTACTTC
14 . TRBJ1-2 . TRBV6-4 CASSYGAQGYGYTF TGTGCCAGCAGTTACGGGGCGCAGGGATATGGCTACACCTTC
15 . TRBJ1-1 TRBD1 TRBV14 CASSQDLTGLTEAFF TGTGCCAGCAGCCAAGATTTGACAGGGTTGACTGAAGCTTTCTTT
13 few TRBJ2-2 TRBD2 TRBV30 CAWSEGGPGELFF TGTGCCTGGAGTGAGGGAGGGCCCGGGGAGCTGTTTTTT
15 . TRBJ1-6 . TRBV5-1 CASSFAGDGNSPLHF TGCGCCAGCAGCTTCGCGGGGGATGGGAATTCACCCCTCCACTTT
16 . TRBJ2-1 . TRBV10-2 CASRGVGSSAYNEQFF TGCGCCAGCAGGGGGGTTGGGTCCTCGGCCTACAATGAGCAGTTCTTC
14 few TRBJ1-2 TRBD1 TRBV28 CATKRGQANYGYTF TGTGCCACCAAAAGGGGGCAAGCTAACTATGGCTACACCTTC
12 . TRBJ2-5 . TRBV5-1 CASSLIQETQYF TGCGCCAGCAGCTTGATTCAAGAGACCCAGTACTTC
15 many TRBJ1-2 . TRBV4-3 CASSQDISGAYGYTF TGCGCCAGCAGCCAAGATATTTCAGGGGCCTATGGCTACACCTTC
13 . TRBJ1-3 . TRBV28 CATQDTSGNTIYF TGTGCCACCCAGGATACCTCTGGAAACACCATATATTTT
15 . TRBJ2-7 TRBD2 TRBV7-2 CASSLGGGNSYEQYF TGTGCCAGCAGCTTAGGCGGGGGGAACTCCTACGAGCAGTACTTC
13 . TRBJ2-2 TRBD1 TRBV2 CASEQGVTGELFF TGTGCCAGCGAACAGGGGGTCACCGGGGAGCTGTTTTTT
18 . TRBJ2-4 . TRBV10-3 CAISESIGLGEDKNIQYF TGTGCCATCAGTGAGTCGATTGGGTTAGGTGAGGACAAAAACATTCAGTACTTC
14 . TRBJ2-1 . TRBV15 CATSRGGAINEQFF TGTGCCACCAGCAGAGGGGGGGCGATCAATGAGCAGTTCTTC
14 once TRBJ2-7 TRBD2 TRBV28 CASSLTGGSYEQYF TGTGCCAGCAGTCTAACGGGGGGCTCCTACGAGCAGTACTTC
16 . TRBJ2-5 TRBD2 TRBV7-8 CASSPRLAGGLKTQYF TGTGCCAGCAGCCCGCGACTAGCGGGGGGTTTAAAGACCCAGTACTTC
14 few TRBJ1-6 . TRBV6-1 CASSPTPYNSPLHF TGTGCCAGCAGCCCGACACCTTATAATTCACCCCTCCACTTT
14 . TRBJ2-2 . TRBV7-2 CASSLGQPTGELFF TGTGCCAGCAGCCTAGGACAACCCACCGGGGAGCTGTTTTTT
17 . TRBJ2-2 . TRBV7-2 CASSLRGIQKNTGELFF TGTGCCAGCAGCCTTCGGGGGATACAAAAGAACACCGGGGAGCTGTTTTTT
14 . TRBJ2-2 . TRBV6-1 CASIVTTLTGELFF TGTGCCAGCATTGTGACAACGCTCACCGGGGAGCTGTTTTTT
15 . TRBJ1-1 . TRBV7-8 CASSLGQVTNTEAFF TGTGCCAGCAGCTTAGGGCAGGTTACGAACACTGAAGCTTTCTTT
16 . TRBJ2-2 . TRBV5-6 CASSLTGHSNTGELFF TGTGCCAGCAGCTTGACGGGACACTCGAACACCGGGGAGCTGTTTTTT
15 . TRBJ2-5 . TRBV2 CASSDGDASRETQYF TGTGCCAGCAGTGACGGGGACGCTAGCCGAGAGACCCAGTACTTC
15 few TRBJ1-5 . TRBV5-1 CASSLEGVTNQPQHF TGCGCCAGCAGCTTGGAGGGAGTAACAAATCAGCCCCAGCATTTT
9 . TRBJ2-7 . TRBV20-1 CSASIEQYF TGCAGTGCTTCAATCGAGCAGTACTTC
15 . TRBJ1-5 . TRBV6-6 CASSYSSFGNQPQHF TGTGCCAGCAGTTACTCGAGTTTCGGCAATCAGCCCCAGCATTTT
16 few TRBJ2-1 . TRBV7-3 CASSLGLGLSNNEQFF TGTGCCAGCAGCTTAGGGTTAGGACTCTCCAACAATGAGCAGTTCTTC
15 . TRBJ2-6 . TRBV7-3 CASSVGVSGANVLTF TGTGCCAGCAGCGTGGGGGTGTCTGGGGCCAACGTCCTGACTTTC
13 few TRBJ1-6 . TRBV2 CASSARQNSPLHF TGTGCCAGCAGTGCCCGACAGAATTCACCCCTCCACTTT
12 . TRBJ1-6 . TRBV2 CASSVGNSPLHF TGTGCCAGCAGTGTGGGTAATTCACCCCTCCACTTT